The 12 T cell receptor beta chains below all came from one sample that was sequenced in a study of multiple sclerosis patients with progressive multifocal leukoencephalopathy. Time point: time of PML onset. Data came from immunoSEQ multiplex PCR; TCRdb stores just in-frame clones and leaves some out. The sample shows 30,000 or so clones, roughly nine tenths of them seen only once. The specimen comprised PBMCs, sampled from a patient treated with natalizumab. These TCRs come from a human donor with progressive multifocal leukoencephalopathy.

The chain uses TRBV5-4 and TRBJ2-2; 13 nucleotides match TRBD2. The CDR3 runs 18 residues. Germline values: CDR1 SGHNT, CDR2 YYREEE (reference sequence). J was trimmed by 4 bases and V by 0 bases; bases with no gene match: 6. The DNA for the CDR3 is TGTGCCAGCAGCTTGGGCGTTAGGACTAGCGGGAGCACCGGGGAGCTGTTTTTT. This sequence encodes CASSLGVRTSGSTGELFF.

The genes are TRBV6-5 and TRBJ2-7; D is unclear. Trimming took off 0 bases at V and 3 bases at J, with 15 bases between the two ends. Germline values: CDR1 MNHEY, CDR2 SVGAGI. This CDR3 region has 16 residues. DNA of the CDR3: TGTGCCAGCAGTTACTCGCCGGCAAGTATTGGCTACGAGCAGTACTTC. This codes for CASSYSPASIGYEQYF.

The chain is built from TRBV10-3 and TRBJ1-4; possibly TRBD1 for D (5 bases). Per germline, CDR1 ENHRY and CDR2 SYGVKD. This CDR3 region has 15 residues. V shed 0 bases and J shed 0 bases, with 5 bases lying between them. The CDR3 region has the DNA TGTGCCATCAGTGAGTCGGGGGCAACTAATGAAAAACTGTTTTTT. Amino acids: CAISESGATNEKLFF.

The chain is built from TRBV19 and TRBJ2-5; TRBD1 agrees at 10 bases. The CDR3 covers 14 residues. V lost 5 bases to trimming and J lost 4 bases; unmatched junction nucleotides: 4. Germline V gives CDR1 LNHDA, CDR2 SQIVND (reference sequence). The CDR3: CASSADRGRETQYF. The CDR3 DNA reads TGTGCCAGTAGTGCAGACAGGGGGCGAGAGACCCAGTACTTC.

The chain joins TRBV11-2 to TRBJ2-1, with D maybe TRBD2 (6 bases). Germline CDR1 reads SGHAT; CDR2 reads FQNNGV. The CDR3 covers 13 residues. V shed 6 bases and J shed 10 bases, with 16 bases lying between them. This CDR3 is CASSRRRGIEQFF. The CDR3 bases are TGTGCCAGCAGTCGAAGGAGGGGAATCGAGCAGTTCTTC.

This clone turned up a few times. The chain employs TRBV7-8 and TRBJ2-7; perhaps TRBD2 as D (6 bases). Germline CDR1 and CDR2: SGHVS and FQNEAQ. This CDR3 contains 14 residues. Trimming took 1 base from V and 6 from J, leaving 13 bases between them. Here the CDR3 DNA reads TGTGCCAGCAGCTTAGTTACGGGGGTGGGCGAGCAGTACTTC. Translation gives CASSLVTGVGEQYF.

V usage is TRBV5-8 and J usage is TRBJ2-3, with D perhaps TRBD2 (6 bases). Between the trimmed V and J ends, which lost 3 bases and 2 bases, there was a span of 19 bases. Germline lookup yields CDR1 SGHTS and CDR2 YDEGEE. The CDR3 contains 17 residues. The CDR3 DNA is TGTGCCAGCAGCTCTGGAGTAGGCGGGACCTACACAGATACGCAGTATTTT. It translates to CASSSGVGGTYTDTQYF.

The chain has TRBV2 and TRBJ2-1; 9 nucleotides align to TRBD1. Germline assignment: CDR1 SNHLY and CDR2 FYNNEI. The CDR3 is made up of 15 amino acids. V was clipped by 4 bases and J by 7 bases; unmatched bases: 8. CDR3 DNA: TGTGCCAGCAGTGGCCCCGGGACAGGGAGGAATGAGCAGTTCTTC. It is translated as CASSGPGTGRNEQFF.

The rearrangement uses TRBV5-5 and TRBJ1-2; D remains ambiguous. V lost 4 bases and J 5 bases, leaving 15 bases between the germline ends. CDR1 is SGHKS, CDR2 YYEKEE, per germline (reference sequence). The CDR3 is made up of 14 amino acids. The CDR3 coding sequence is TGTGCCAGCAGCCTCCTGAGGACGGATTATGGCTACACCTTC. Encoded protein: CASSLLRTDYGYTF.

This clone was counted between two and nine times. This chain connects TRBV30 to TRBJ1-6; possibly TRBD1 for D (5 bases). CDR3 size: 13 residues. V was pared by 8 bases and J by 8 bases, with 16 bases between. CDR1 is GTSNPN, CDR2 SVGIG, per germline (reference sequence). The CDR3 region is CARGGSRDSPLHF. CDR3 DNA: TGTGCCCGCGGGGGTTCGCGTGATTCACCCCTCCACTTT.

This clone has a single count. The CDR3 loop reads CASSLSGRMNTEAFF. The CDR3 DNA reads TGTGCCAGCAGTTTATCTGGGAGAATGAACACTGAAGCTTTCTTT. The chain uses TRBV27 and TRBJ1-1; no clear D gene. Germline CDR1 reads MNHEY; CDR2 reads SMNVEV (reference sequence). The CDR3 is made up of 15 amino acids. V gave up 0 bases and J gave up 0 bases, with 8 bases separating them.

The V gene is TRBV9, the J gene TRBJ2-1; D is undetermined. The CDR3 is made up of 15 amino acids. The germline V gene has CDR1 SGDLS and CDR2 YYNGEE. Trimming left V 0 bases short and J 0 bases short, with 7 bases between. The CDR3 region is CASSVVSGSYNEQFF. For the CDR3, the DNA is TGTGCCAGCAGCGTAGTTTCTGGCTCCTACAATGAGCAGTTCTTC.